The entry below describes one TCR beta chain. Its antigen is unknown. Cultured CD4+ T cell DNA underwent sequencing with the Oncomine TCR Beta short-read assay. Via MiXCR, TCRdb re-called the PCR reads, giving one row per CDR3 protein. The sample lists just over 20,000 distinct CDR3 sequences, around 48% seen once, with more than 3.5% in the top ten. The sample is drawn from a study of vaccination and CD4 T cells after COVID-19. Study-wide results and limits: Within convalescent individuals, 304 out of 307 vaccine-specific clones proved to be spike mono-reactive. Early post-infection timepoints were missing, and relatively few convalescent patients were studied. A nonsignificant median increase from around 20 to 38 SARS-CoV-2-reactive clonotypes was observed.

The treatment here: roughly 10-day PBMC culture with coronavirus spike peptide pools or control peptides (ViraFEST assay). The CDR3 totals 17 residues. Looked up from germline, CDR1 is MGHRA and CDR2 is YSYEKL. J gave up 1 base and V 1 base, and 9 bases lay outside the gene matches. The TCR comes from a human donor who had recovered from COVID-19. This chain uses TRBV4-1 with TRBJ1-2; 7 bases match TRBD1. Sequencing used CD4+ T cells from blood, cultured in vitro. The CDR3 DNA is TGCGCCAGCAGCCAAGTCTACGGGACAGCGATTAACTATGGCTACACCTTC. This codes for CASSQVYGTAINYGYTF.